This TCR beta chain was retrieved from a study of blood T cell repertoires in COVID-19. As for the study in general: Material from acute and convalescent COVID-19 was sourced from the United States, Italy and Spain.

Germline CDR1 reads MDHEN; CDR2 reads SYDVKM. V was clipped by 5 bases and J by 0 bases, with 15 bases between them. This CDR3 contains 16 residues. Some clones are missing from TCRdb's copy, which holds only in-frame ones; the method was immunoSEQ multiplex PCR. The sample has about 190,000 clones; approximately 78% are singletons. The source is a woman older than 75 with active or convalescent COVID-19. This chain uses TRBV28 with TRBJ2-3, with D perhaps matching TRBD2 (6 bases). Material: peripheral blood. The CDR3: CASSIVAGLSTDTQYF. The DNA of the CDR3 is TGTGCCAGCAGTATCGTCGCGGGACTTAGCACAGATACGCAGTATTTT.